The 6 T cell receptor beta chains listed next were all sequenced from one sample in a study of cytomegalovirus exposure and HLA in healthy donors. Sequenced by immunoSEQ multiplex PCR; TCRdb stores in-frame clones only, minus some. The data contain roughly 110,000 clones, less than 90% of them seen just once; the ten biggest clones take up roughly 2%. Material for sequencing was PBMCs. All receptors come from a woman between 18 and 29 years old in good health and CMV-seropositive.

About this clone itself: This specimen includes other DNA sequences encoding the same CDR3. The chain couples TRBV28 to TRBJ1-3; D is unresolved. V dropped 3 bases and J dropped 0 bases, with 6 bases sitting between them. Germline V gene data show CDR1 as MDHEN and CDR2 as SYDVKM. The length of the CDR3 is 14 residues. CDR3 nucleotide sequence: TGTGCCAGCAGTTTCGCCGGCTCTGGAAACACCATATATTTT. It encodes CASSFAGSGNTIYF.

V is TRBV19 and J is TRBJ2-5; tentative D call: TRBD1 (6 bases). This CDR3 is 16 amino acids long. Trimming stripped 4 bases from V and 5 bases from J, with 20 bases between. CDR1 LNHDA and CDR2 SQIVND come from the germline V gene (reference sequence). The CDR3 sequence is CASSKISSGARETQYF. The CDR3 DNA follows: TGTGCCAGTAGTAAGATCTCCTCAGGGGCCCGGGAGACCCAGTACTTC.

The chain carries TRBV10-3 and TRBJ2-2; a possible D gene is TRBD1 (5 bases). CDR1 is ENHRY and CDR2 is SYGVKD in the germline V gene. This CDR3 comprises 14 residues. The V end lost 8 bases, the J end lost 4 bases, and 14 bases lay between the germline ends. The CDR3 region has the DNA TGTGCCATCCATCCGGACACCTCCACCGGGGAGCTGTTTTTT. Residues: CAIHPDTSTGELFF.

The chain joins TRBV20-1 to TRBJ2-7, with TRBD1 as a possible D gene (5 bases). Trimming removed 6 bases at V and 4 bases at J, with 10 bases between. Germline-derived CDR1 and CDR2 are DFQATT and SNEGSKA (reference sequence). CDR3 length equals 11 residues. In DNA, the CDR3 is TGCAGTGCCCCGACAGATTACGAGCAGTACTTC. Residues: CSAPTDYEQYF.

This chain uses TRBV7-9 with TRBJ1-1, with unresolved D. Deletions cut 5 bases from V and 4 bases from J, with 8 bases between. This CDR3 has 12 residues. Germline CDR1 SEHNR, CDR2 FQNEAQ (reference sequence). This chain's CDR3 is CASSITSTEAFF. Written as DNA, the CDR3 is TGTGCCAGCAGCATTACAAGCACTGAAGCTTTCTTT. Complete variable domain (other parts from reference TRBV7-9 and TRBJ1-1): DTGVSQNPRHKITKRGQNVTFRCDPISEHNRLYWYRQTLGQGPEFLTYFQNEAQLEKSRLLSDRFSAERPKGSFSTLEIQRTEQGDSAMYLCASSITSTEAFFGQGTRLTVV.

The chain has TRBV28 and TRBJ1-2, with TRBD1 as a possible D gene (6 bases). Germline V CDR1 and CDR2: MDHEN, SYDVKM. The CDR3 has 12 residues. V lost 5 bases and J 5 bases, leaving 9 bases between the germline ends. The DNA for the CDR3 is TGTGCCAGCAGTCTACAGGGTTATGGCTACACCTTC. This sequence encodes CASSLQGYGYTF.